This TCR beta chain was found in a study of Graves' ophthalmopathy and Graves' hyperthyroidism. Study-wide background: Peripheral blood (taken before any treatment) was collected at initial diagnosis. Study-level results: Built on 13 signatures, a model told ophthalmopathy apart from stable hyperthyroidism with about 88% sensitivity and almost 84% specificity.

The count of this clonotype is one. The antigen is unknown. The V gene lost 6 bases and the J gene lost 6 bases, with 14 bases spanning the gap. There are 13 residues in the CDR3. Additional autoimmune diseases, uncontrolled infections, pregnancy or lactation disqualified patients. RNA transcripts yielded amplified TCR beta CDR3 regions. First-round RT-PCR used HTBI primers; second-round multiplex PCR followed. Each CDR3 protein is one row after TCRdb ran MiXCR on the multiplex PCR reads. The sample has 200,000 to 300,000 distinct CDR3 sequences; around 50% are singletons. This chain connects TRBV12-3 or TRBV12-4 to TRBJ1-1; D not resolved. Sequencing used peripheral blood. The clonotype originates from an adult man with Graves' ophthalmopathy. The CDR3 nucleotides are TGTGCCAGCAGATACACGGGGTACCCTGAAGCTTTCTTT. Protein: CASRYTGYPEAFF.